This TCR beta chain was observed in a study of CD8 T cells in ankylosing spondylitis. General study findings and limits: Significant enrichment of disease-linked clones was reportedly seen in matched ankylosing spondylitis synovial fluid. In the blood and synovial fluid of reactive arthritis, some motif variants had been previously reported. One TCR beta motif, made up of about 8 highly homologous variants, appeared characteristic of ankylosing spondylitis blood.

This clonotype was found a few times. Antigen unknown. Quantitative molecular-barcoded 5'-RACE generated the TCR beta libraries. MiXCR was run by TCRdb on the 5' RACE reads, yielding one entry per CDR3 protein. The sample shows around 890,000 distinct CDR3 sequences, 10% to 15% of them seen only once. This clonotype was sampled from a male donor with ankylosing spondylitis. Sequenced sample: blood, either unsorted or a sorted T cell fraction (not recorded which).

The CDR3 nucleotides read TGTGCCAGCTCACCGCCAGGAGGGGTTTTCTTGGGATCTGGTGAAGCTTTCTTT. It translates to CASSPPGGVFLGSGEAFF. The chain couples TRBV18 to TRBJ1-1; D might be TRBD1 (5 bases). Germline V gives CDR1 KGHSH, CDR2 LQKENI. V was shortened by 3 bases and J by 7 bases, with 27 bases between the two germline ends. The CDR3 is made up of 18 amino acids.